Presented here are 26 T cell receptor beta chains from one specimen sequenced in a study of TIL therapy for anti-PD-1-resistant metastatic lung cancer. The immunoSEQ assay was v3. Some clones are missing from TCRdb's copy, which holds only in-frame ones; the method was immunoSEQ multiplex PCR. The data contain approximately 60,000 clones, approximately 78% of them seen just once; the ten biggest clones take up nearly 3%. The sample's time point: pre-treatment sample, taken before nivolumab and TIL therapy. The sample was blood, taken at baseline. The receptors were sampled from a person aged 30 to 80 with non-small cell lung cancer.

This clone has a handful of counts. The chain recombines TRBV28 with TRBJ1-1; D might be TRBD1 (5 bases). The length of the CDR3 is 17 residues. Trimming removed 4 bases from V and 0 bases from J, with 18 bases in between. CDR1 MDHEN and CDR2 SYDVKM come from the germline V gene. In DNA form, the CDR3 reads TGTGCCAGCAGTTCGTTAGGCCGGGGCAGAATGAACACTGAAGCTTTCTTT. Amino acid sequence: CASSSLGRGRMNTEAFF.

This chain connects TRBV5-5 to TRBJ2-5, with D perhaps TRBD1 (5 bases). Trimming shortened V by 1 base and J by 5 bases, and 15 bases separated the two germline ends. Germline loops: CDR1 SGHKS, CDR2 YYEKEE (reference sequence). This CDR3 is 15 amino acids long. Written as DNA, the CDR3 is TGTGCCAGCAGCTTGTATCCAGGGAAGGGGGAGACCCAGTACTTC. Encoded protein: CASSLYPGKGETQYF.

The rearrangement uses TRBV15 and TRBJ2-7; unclear D gene. The CDR3 runs to 14 residues. The V end lost 2 bases, the J end lost 4 bases, and 12 bases lay between the germline ends. CDR1 and CDR2 (germline): LNHNV, YYDKDF (reference sequence). The CDR3 sequence is CATSRPGVGYEQYF. The CDR3 DNA reads as TGTGCCACCAGCAGACCTGGGGTCGGGTACGAGCAGTACTTC.

This clone is labeled as medium-sized (0.01 to 0.1%). The rearrangement links TRBV5-4 to TRBJ2-1; 8 bases match TRBD2. CDR3 size: 17 residues. Trimming took 3 bases from V and 4 from J; bases not matched to a gene: 12. Germline values: CDR1 SGHNT, CDR2 YYREEE (reference sequence). CDR3 residues: CASSSQGRAGAYNEQFF. The CDR3 region has the DNA TGTGCCAGCAGCTCCCAGGGGCGAGCGGGGGCTTACAATGAGCAGTTCTTC.

The rearrangement uses TRBV30 and TRBJ2-3, with 7 bases lining up with TRBD1. The CDR3 extends over 12 amino acids. The junction had 5 bases not matched to a gene; V was cut back by 8 bases and J by 3 bases. Germline-derived CDR1 and CDR2 are GTSNPN and SVGIG (reference sequence). The CDR3 sequence: CARDRVTDTQYF. As DNA, the CDR3 is TGTGCCCGGGACAGAGTAACAGATACGCAGTATTTT.

V gene TRBV18 combines with J gene TRBJ2-3; D gene ambiguous. The germline V and J ends were trimmed by 0 bases and 2 bases, with 12 bases remaining between them. Germline CDR1 reads KGHSH; CDR2 reads LQKENI. The CDR3 runs to 16 residues. CDR3 in amino acids: CASSPPGRKVTDTQYF. CDR3 DNA: TGTGCCAGCTCACCACCGGGCCGAAAAGTCACAGATACGCAGTATTTT.

V gene TRBV2 combines with J gene TRBJ1-6; 8 bases fit TRBD1. With 7 bases clipped from V and 4 bases from J, the junction kept 9 bases outside the gene matches. The CDR3 extends over 16 amino acids. Germline V gene lookup returns CDR1 SNHLY and CDR2 FYNNEI. The CDR3 DNA is TGTGCCAGCACCCAACAGGGGGGGAAATATAATTCACCCCTCCACTTT. Protein: CASTQQGGKYNSPLHF.

The rearrangement joins TRBV6-2 or TRBV6-3 to TRBJ1-1; weak D call: TRBD1 (5 bases). CDR3 length equals 15 residues. Germline V gene lookup returns CDR1 MNHEY and CDR2 SVGEGT. V gave up 5 bases and J gave up 8 bases, with 21 bases separating them. CDR3 region: CASSRRGFPLLEAFF. As DNA, the CDR3 is TGTGCCAGCAGTCGTCGGGGGTTCCCGCTTCTCGAAGCTTTCTTT.

The CDR3 region is CASSQDLWGSTEAFF. The CDR3, as DNA: TGCGCCAGCAGCCAAGATCTTTGGGGGTCTACTGAAGCTTTCTTT. This chain connects TRBV4-3 to TRBJ1-1, with D possibly TRBD1 on 5 matching bases. Trimming pared 0 bases from V and 5 bases from J, leaving 13 bases between. CDR1 is LGHNA, CDR2 YSLEER, per germline. There are 15 residues in the CDR3.

This clone was seen a single time. The chain links TRBV28 to TRBJ2-7, with D tentatively TRBD1 (6 bases). The CDR3 loop spans 16 amino acids. Germline V gene lookup returns CDR1 MDHEN and CDR2 SYDVKM. V was pared by 4 bases and J by 2 bases, with 18 bases between. The CDR3 here is CASSYPLWGPTYEQYF. The DNA for the CDR3 is TGTGCCAGCAGTTACCCTCTGTGGGGGCCAACCTACGAGCAGTACTTC.

This sequence joins TRBV20-1 and TRBJ2-7, with a tentative D call TRBD1 (5 bases). The length of the CDR3 is 11 residues. CDR1 is DFQATT and CDR2 is SNEGSKA in the germline V gene (reference sequence). Trimming stripped 3 bases from V and 2 bases from J, with 5 bases between. This chain's CDR3 is CSARTAYEQYF. DNA for the CDR3: TGCAGTGCTAGGACAGCCTACGAGCAGTACTTC.

The CDR3: CASSGVAGGEGEQYF. The CDR3 DNA reads as TGTGCCAGTAGTGGGGTAGCCGGGGGCGAAGGCGAGCAGTACTTC. J is TRBJ2-7 and V is TRBV19; D might be TRBD1 or TRBD2, each matching 6 bases. The CDR3 is made up of 15 amino acids. V was clipped by 5 bases and J by 6 bases, with 20 bases between them. Germline assignment: CDR1 LNHDA and CDR2 SQIVND (reference sequence). The whole variable domain, filled in from reference TRBV19 and TRBJ2-7, reads DGGITQSPKYLFRKEGQNVTLSCEQNLNHDAMYWYRQDPGQGLRLIYYSQIVNDFQKGDIAEGYSVSREKKESFPLTVTSAQKNPTAFYLCASSGVAGGEGEQYFGPGTRLTVT.

V usage is TRBV27 and J usage is TRBJ2-3; no reliable D call. V was shortened by 6 bases and J by 2 bases, with 6 bases between the two germline ends. In germline, CDR1 is MNHEY, CDR2 SMNVEV (reference sequence). This CDR3 has 12 residues. CDR3 DNA: TGTGCCAGCAGCCACACCACAGATACGCAGTATTTT. Protein: CASSHTTDTQYF.

This clone was detected a few times. The chain recombines TRBV7-2 with TRBJ1-3; no definite D call. CDR3 size: 15 residues. V shed 5 bases and J shed 4 bases, with 15 bases lying between them. CDR1 and CDR2 from the germline V gene are SGHTA and FQGNSA. The chain's CDR3 is CASSLGISAGNTIYF. The CDR3 coding sequence is TGTGCCAGCAGCCTCGGGATCTCGGCCGGAAACACCATATATTTT. The whole variable domain, filled in from reference TRBV7-2 and TRBJ1-3, reads GAGVSQSPSNKVTEKGKDVELRCDPISGHTALYWYRQSLGQGLEFLIYFQGNSAPDKSGLPSDRFSAERTGGSVSTLTIQRTQQEDSAVYLCASSLGISAGNTIYFGEGSWLTVV.

V gene TRBV5-1 combines with J gene TRBJ2-7; possible D gene TRBD2, 5 bases. With 0 bases removed from V and 2 bases from J, the gap between germline ends came to 12 bases. Germline values: CDR1 SGHRS, CDR2 YFSETQ. CDR3 length equals 15 residues. CDR3 sequence reads: CASSLALGNAYEQYF. The DNA for the CDR3 is TGCGCCAGCAGCTTGGCCCTCGGGAACGCCTACGAGCAGTACTTC.

The rearrangement joins TRBV7-2 to TRBJ1-1; the D gene is possibly TRBD1 (5 bases). There are 14 residues in the CDR3. V was cut by 5 bases and J by 3 bases, with 13 bases left in between. The germline CDR1 and CDR2 sequences are SGHTA and FQGNSA. The CDR3 sequence is CASSQGRSHTEAFF. The DNA for the CDR3 is TGTGCCAGCAGCCAGGGACGGAGCCACACTGAAGCTTTCTTT. Drawing the rest from reference TRBV7-2 and TRBJ1-1, the complete variable domain is GAGVSQSPSNKVTEKGKDVELRCDPISGHTALYWYRQSLGQGLEFLIYFQGNSAPDKSGLPSDRFSAERTGGSVSTLTIQRTQQEDSAVYLCASSQGRSHTEAFFGQGTRLTVV.

The chain links TRBV15 to TRBJ2-1, with 12 bases identical to TRBD2. CDR3 length: 15 amino acids. Trimming cost V 6 bases and J 4 bases; bases outside gene matches: 4. CDR1 is LNHNV, CDR2 YYDKDF, per germline (reference sequence). Here the CDR3 reads CATRPLAGGYNEQFF. CDR3 in DNA: TGTGCCACCAGGCCTCTAGCGGGAGGGTACAATGAGCAGTTCTTC.

The rearrangement joins TRBV30 to TRBJ1-6; D is unclear. Germline V gene lookup returns CDR1 GTSNPN and CDR2 SVGIG (reference sequence). The V end lost 0 bases, the J end lost 8 bases, and 8 bases lay between the germline ends. The CDR3 is 13 residues long. CDR3 sequence reads: CAWSVGPDSPLHF. DNA of the CDR3: TGTGCCTGGAGTGTAGGGCCCGATTCACCCCTCCACTTT. Filled out from reference TRBV30 and TRBJ1-6, the complete variable domain reads SQTIHQWPATLVQPVGSPLSLECTVEGTSNPNLYWYRQAAGRGLQLLFYSVGIGQISSEVPQNLSASRPQDRQFILSSKKLLLSDSGFYLCAWSVGPDSPLHFGNGTRLTVT.

This chain connects TRBV14 to TRBJ2-7, with 7 bases lining up with TRBD2. In germline, CDR1 is SGHDN, CDR2 FVKESK. This CDR3 is 17 amino acids long. After removal of 1 base from V and 2 bases from J, the junction contained 11 bases not matched to a gene. The CDR3 DNA reads TGTGCCAGCAGCCAAGGAGGCTGGCGGGCGGGAGCCTACGAGCAGTACTTC. Its protein is CASSQGGWRAGAYEQYF.

The CDR3 coding sequence is TGTGCCACCAGTGATTCTAGGACAATTGGCTACACCTTC. This codes for CATSDSRTIGYTF. V and J are TRBV24-1 and TRBJ1-2; TRBD1 is a possible D gene (5 bases). This CDR3 contains 13 residues. V lost 2 bases and J 7 bases, leaving 10 bases between the germline ends. Germline V gene sequence: CDR1 KGHDR, CDR2 SFDVKD.

This sequence joins TRBV7-9 and TRBJ1-2, with TRBD1 matching over 8 bases. CDR1 and CDR2 from the germline V gene are SEHNR and FQNEAQ (reference sequence). The J segment lost 5 bases and the V segment lost 3 bases, leaving 11 bases of the junction unmatched. There are 16 residues in the CDR3. CDR3 coding DNA: TGTGCCAGCAGCTTGGACGGATGGACAGGGCAGTATGGCTACACCTTC. Its protein is CASSLDGWTGQYGYTF.

The chain is built from TRBV4-2 and TRBJ2-1; 14 bases fit TRBD2. The CDR3 runs 16 residues. V gave up 4 bases and J gave up 6 bases; unmatched junction bases: 5. Germline lookup yields CDR1 LGHNA and CDR2 YNFKEQ. The CDR3 sequence is CASSLLTSGRANEQFF. As DNA, the CDR3 is TGTGCCAGCAGCCTCCTGACTAGCGGGAGGGCCAATGAGCAGTTCTTC.

The chain carries TRBV5-4 and TRBJ2-1; D may correspond to TRBD1 or TRBD2 (5 bases each). V dropped 4 bases and J dropped 2 bases, with 22 bases sitting between them. This CDR3 region has 18 residues. Per germline, CDR1 SGHNT and CDR2 YYREEE (reference sequence). The chain's CDR3 is CASSTMRISGLPYNEQFF. For the CDR3, the DNA is TGTGCCAGCAGCACCATGCGAATATCGGGGCTACCCTACAATGAGCAGTTCTTC. The variable domain in full, completed from reference TRBV5-4 and TRBJ2-1, reads ETGVTQSPTHLIKTRGQQVTLRCSSQSGHNTVSWYQQALGQGPQFIFQYYREEENGRGNFPPRFSGLQFPNYSSELNVNALELDDSALYLCASSTMRISGLPYNEQFFGPGTRLTVL.

V gene TRBV4-3 combines with J gene TRBJ2-2; perhaps TRBD2 as D (6 bases). From germline, CDR1 is LGHNA and CDR2 YSLEER. CDR3 length equals 15 residues. Trimming pared 1 base from V and 7 bases from J, leaving 13 bases between. The CDR3 DNA reads TGCGCCAGCAGCCAAGTGGCCGGAGGGAGCGGGGAGCTGTTTTTT. Translation gives CASSQVAGGSGELFF.

V gene TRBV6-6 combines with J gene TRBJ1-2; D not certain. Trimming removed 6 bases from V and 4 bases from J, with 21 bases in between. Germline V gene lookup returns CDR1 MNHNY and CDR2 SVGAGI (reference sequence). CDR3 length: 16 amino acids. The CDR3 spells CASRPPDGRLAYGYTF. The CDR3 DNA sequence: TGTGCCAGCAGGCCCCCAGACGGACGACTTGCCTATGGCTACACCTTC.

V usage is TRBV4-2 and J usage is TRBJ2-3, with TRBD2 matching 12 bases. After removal of 1 base from V and 2 bases from J, the junction contained 4 bases not matched to a gene. The CDR3 runs to 17 residues. Germline values: CDR1 LGHNA, CDR2 YNFKEQ. The CDR3 here is CASSQGSSGGDTDTQYF. CDR3 coding DNA: TGTGCCAGCAGCCAAGGTTCTAGCGGGGGGGACACAGATACGCAGTATTTT.